Described below is a single TCR beta chain sequence and its context. Its target is unknown. Purity of each sorted population was above 98%. Expressed TCRB transcripts were sequenced, since all the RNA that had been isolated was reverse transcribed. The protocol was immunoSEQ multiplex PCR, while the TCRdb copy is restricted to in-frame clones and leaves out a portion. Of approximately 140,000 clones in the sample, roughly 53% were seen once. These data originate in a study of beta chain features in type 1 diabetes. Whole-study context: Age, gender and cell yields were alike across patients and healthy donors. All samples together contributed 107,917,701 sorted cells for examination.

The length of the CDR3 is 15 residues. CDR1 SGHTA and CDR2 FQGNSA come from the germline V gene. The germline V and J ends were trimmed by 5 bases and 2 bases, with 13 bases remaining between them. Study conclusions and caveats: The influence of HLA type on TCRB rearrangement stayed undetermined.

The sample taken for sequencing was Tregs from blood. This clonotype was sampled from a man in his late teens or twenties in good health. The chain carries TRBV7-2 and TRBJ1-5; D not certain. The CDR3 nucleotides read TGTGCCAGCAGCCCGCGGGTAATCGGCAATCAGCCCCAGCATTTT. Translating it yields CASSPRVIGNQPQHF.